This T cell receptor (beta chain) comes out of a study of shared clonotypes between healthy human individuals. Genomic DNA of unsorted samples came from around 84 million PBMCs. Data came from immunoSEQ multiplex PCR; TCRdb stores just in-frame clones and leaves some out. The sample includes approximately 460,000 clones, around 77% seen only once; the top ten take more than 10%. The CDR3 is 12 amino acids. Trimming removed 6 bases at V and 0 bases at J, with 6 bases between. The germline V gene encodes CDR1 MNHNY and CDR2 SVGAGI (reference sequence). The source material was PBMCs. The J gene is TRBJ2-7, the V gene TRBV6-6; no definite D call. The TCR was taken from a woman aged 40 to 55 in good health. Some clones in this sample may be carry-over from other donors' samples. CDR3 sequence (DNA): TGTGCCAGCAGCATGAGCTCCTACGAGCAGTACTTC. Its protein product is CASSMSSYEQYF.